The subject of this entry is one T cell receptor beta chain. As yet, its antigen is unknown. This sample was included in a study of cytomegalovirus exposure and HLA in healthy donors. Study-wide results and caveats: Later, TCR association rates were found to vary by HLA locus, highest for DRB1 and lowest for HLA-C.

V lost 3 bases and J lost 2; bases outside the gene matches: 3. The length of the CDR3 is 15 residues. Germline values: CDR1 SGHNT, CDR2 YYREEE (reference sequence). Primers for the PCR totalled 60 Vbeta and 13 Jbeta. Generated by immunoSEQ multiplex PCR, the TCRdb table keeps only in-frame clones and is missing some. The sample lists approximately 160,000 clones, roughly four fifths occurring once. The TCR comes from a man aged 45-65 years in good health and CMV-seropositive. This chain uses TRBV5-4 with TRBJ2-2, with 8 bases fitting TRBD2. Material: PBMCs. DNA of the CDR3: TGTGCCAGCAGCTACCGGGGGGGCAACACCGGGGAGCTGTTTTTT. It codes for CASSYRGGNTGELFF.